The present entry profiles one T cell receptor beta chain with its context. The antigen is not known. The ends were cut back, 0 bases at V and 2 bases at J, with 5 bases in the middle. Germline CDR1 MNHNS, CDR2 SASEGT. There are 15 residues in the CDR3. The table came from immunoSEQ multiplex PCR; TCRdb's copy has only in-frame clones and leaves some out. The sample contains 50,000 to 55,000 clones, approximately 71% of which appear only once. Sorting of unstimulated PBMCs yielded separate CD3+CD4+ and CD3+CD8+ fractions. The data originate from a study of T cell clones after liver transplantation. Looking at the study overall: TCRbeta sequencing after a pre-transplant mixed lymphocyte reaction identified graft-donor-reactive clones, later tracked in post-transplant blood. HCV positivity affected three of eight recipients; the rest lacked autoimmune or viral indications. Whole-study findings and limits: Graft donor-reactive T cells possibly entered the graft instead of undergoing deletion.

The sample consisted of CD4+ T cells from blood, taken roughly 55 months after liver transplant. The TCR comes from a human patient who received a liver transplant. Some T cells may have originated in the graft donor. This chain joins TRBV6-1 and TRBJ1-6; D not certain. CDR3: CASSEAAAYNSPLHF. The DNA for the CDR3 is TGTGCCAGCAGTGAAGCGGCAGCCTATAATTCACCCCTCCACTTT.